The subject of this entry is one T cell receptor (beta chain). As yet, its antigen is unknown. These data belong to a study of T-cell memory formation after mild COVID-19. Study-wide points: Clones which contracted sat mainly in CM and EM if CD4+, and in EMRA if CD8+.

Using constant-segment primers, 5'RACE produced TCR alpha and TCR beta cDNA libraries carrying sample barcodes and UMIs. TCRdb independently ran MiXCR on the 5' RACE reads; one entry per CDR3 protein. The table lists hundreds of thousands of distinct CDR3 sequences, around a sixth of them singletons. In germline, CDR1 is MNHEY, CDR2 SVGAGI. V lost 4 bases to trimming and J lost 3 bases, with 4 bases between them. CDR3 length equals 12 residues. The sequenced sample consisted of PBMCs or a T cell subset sorted from them (not recorded which). The chain is built from TRBV6-5 and TRBJ1-3; D gene unclear. The source is an adult woman who had mild COVID-19 (a few samples of this study predate the infection). Cell type and time point are not known. For the CDR3, the DNA is TGTGCCAGCAGTTCCAATGGAAACACCATATATTTT. It encodes CASSSNGNTIYF.